Sequencing of this T cell receptor (beta chain) was carried out in a study of CD8 T cells in Susac syndrome. Random hexamers were used to reverse transcribe the RNA input (about 0.5 to 1 ug). One entry per CDR3 protein, called by TCRdb with MiXCR from the immunoSEQ multiplex PCR reads. The table has approximately 230,000 distinct CDR3 sequences, just over 90% seen once. Germline V gene data show CDR1 as DFQATT and CDR2 as SNEGSKA (reference sequence). V was shortened by 6 bases and J by 3 bases, with 11 bases between the two germline ends. The CDR3 runs to 12 residues. The sequence was obtained from a human donor with multiple sclerosis. Sample: CD4+ T cells from PBMCs. V is TRBV20-1 and J is TRBJ2-5, with D uncertain. The CDR3 sequence is CSAPTQEETQYF. CDR3 DNA sequence: TGCAGTGCCCCGACGCAAGAAGAGACCCAGTACTTC.